The following is a T cell receptor (beta chain) sequence with its context. The target antigen is unknown. Method: immunoSEQ multiplex PCR; TCRdb's copy keeps in-frame clones and lacks some. The sample includes roughly 120,000 clones, about 82% seen only once; the top ten take 17%. These data are taken from a study of T cell responses to AZD1222 COVID-19 vaccine. Study conclusions and caveats: Distributed over spike, vaccine-associated CD4 TCRs predominated at 160-218 and 743-854. Donors in the cohort were predominantly white British and more often female, and clonal diversity was possibly underestimated. Variant regions that are unmutated are reportedly the target of nearly half of spike-specific TCRs.

V lost 6 bases, J lost 8 bases, and 7 bases stayed unmatched. The CDR3 sequence is 13 residues long. The sequence was obtained from an adult who received the AZD1222 COVID-19 vaccine. The chain employs TRBV12-3 or TRBV12-4 and TRBJ1-5; 7 nucleotides match TRBD1. This specimen was peripheral blood, taken 28 days after the second AZD1222 dose. The CDR3 loop reads CASSPGGWEPQHF. CDR3 DNA sequence: TGTGCCAGCAGCCCAGGGGGATGGGAGCCCCAGCATTTT.